This TCR beta chain was obtained from a study of Ad26.COV2.S vaccination and SARS-CoV-2 variants. The overall study: Intramuscularly, Ad26.COV2.S was given either once or twice, 56 days apart.

Notes on this clone: Its antigen is as yet unknown.

Treatment indicated: around 19 received Ad26.COV2.S at low or high dose, single or two shots; several received placebo; per-sample allocation not given. On day 63 after the first injection, vaccine and placebo recipients gave samples. Aged 18-55 years, donor was enrolled in Boston at some point between 2019 and 2021. Broader study findings: Marked by substantial breadth, spike-specific CD8+ and CD4+ T cell responses were reportedly seen after vaccination. Spike-specific TCR breadth was greater after Ad26.COV2.S than placebo.

The protocol was immunoSEQ multiplex PCR, while the TCRdb copy is restricted to in-frame clones and leaves out a portion. The table shows 300,000 to 350,000 clones, with about 90% occurring only once. The CDR3 runs 15 residues. The chain combines TRBV1 with TRBJ2-5; TRBD2 is taken as the D call from the table, unchecked against the DNA. TRBV1 is designated a pseudogene. The sequence came from a person between 18 and 59 years old who received the Ad26.COV2.S COVID-19 vaccine or a placebo. The specimen was peripheral blood, collected in a trial of Ad26.COV2.S vaccine versus placebo. The CDR3 protein is CTSSQLLAGGKTQYF. The CDR3 DNA is TGCACCAGCAGCCAGCTCCTAGCGGGAGGAAAGACCCAGTACTTC.